This section outlines one T cell receptor (beta chain) sequence together with its context. As yet, its antigen is unknown. This record belongs to a study of T cells in Graves' hyperthyroidism and ophthalmopathy. The wider study: Blood was drawn when the patient was first diagnosed and still untreated.

The CDR3 consists of 16 residues. Trimming removed 3 bases at V and 2 bases at J, with 13 bases between. Hyperthyroidism patients were newly diagnosed, had disease duration under 2 months, and were aged 18 to 65 years. Study results and caveats: Ophthalmopathy prediction by the model preceded onset by a median approximately six months. Most thyroid clonotypes that were expanded above 0.001 also turned up in blood.

The TCR beta CDR3 regions underwent amplification using RNA transcripts as the source. First-round RT-PCR of the TCR CDR3 relied on the HTBI primer set. TCRdb called the multiplex PCR reads again in MiXCR, with one record for every CDR3 protein. The sample records around 420,000 distinct CDR3 sequences, approximately 15% being singletons. The receptor's source is a woman aged 18-35 years with Graves' hyperthyroidism. The specimen sequenced was blood. This chain links TRBV12-3 or TRBV12-4 with TRBJ2-2; tentatively, D is TRBD2 (7 bases). CDR3 coding DNA: TGTGCCAGCAGTTTCCTAAGCGGGACAAACACCGGGGAGCTGTTTTTT. The encoded protein is CASSFLSGTNTGELFF.